The rows below give T cell receptor beta chains drawn from one sample of a study of shared clonotypes between healthy human individuals. The protocol was immunoSEQ multiplex PCR, while the TCRdb copy is restricted to in-frame clones and leaves out a portion. The table shows about 1.5 million clones, with roughly 98% occurring only once. The sequenced sample consisted of naive CD4+ T cells sorted from blood. These receptors were collected from a man between 25 and 39 years old in good health. Each CDR3 is given with its conserved first and last residue. Rows give clone size only sometimes, using once, few, many, or a class for an expanded clone.

J | V | size | CDR3
TRBJ2-1 | TRBV5-4 | - | CASSGRLNEQFF
TRBJ2-1 | TRBV2 | - | CASSPNGLVGIDEQFF
TRBJ2-7 | TRBV7-4 | - | CASSPGDEQYF
TRBJ1-4 | TRBV4-3 | - | CASSQISGEKLFF
TRBJ2-7 | TRBV7-9 | - | CASSPNPGLAGTYEQYF
TRBJ2-7 | TRBV5-4 | - | CASSSGTDYEQYF
TRBJ1-5 | TRBV7-9 | - | CASSLQGAQPQHF
TRBJ2-2 | TRBV27 | - | CASSLLPGANTGELFF
TRBJ2-7 | TRBV5-1 | - | CASSLGQSYEQYF
TRBJ2-7 | TRBV28 | - | CASSLREQYF
TRBJ1-3 | TRBV13 | - | CASSSNRGSGNTIYF
TRBJ2-7 | TRBV14 | - | CASSSLGPYEQYF
TRBJ2-7 | TRBV5-1 | - | CASSFGAGEQYF
TRBJ2-5 | TRBV9 | - | CASSVDGRARIRQETQYF
TRBJ2-7 | TRBV5-1 | once | CASSSGLAGGLSYEQYF
TRBJ2-3 | TRBV10-3 | - | CAISRDIGTDTQYF
TRBJ1-2 | TRBV6-5 | - | CASRKTAGVGYTF
TRBJ2-1 | TRBV7-9 | - | CASSLPLEQQREYNEQFF
TRBJ2-3 | TRBV9 | once | CASSVGTERGIF
TRBJ2-2 | TRBV15 | once | CATTRDYQNTGELFF
TRBJ1-3 | TRBV27 | - | CASRMTGSGNTIYF
TRBJ2-1 | TRBV28 | - | CASRLALNEQFF
TRBJ1-1 | TRBV14 | - | CASSQERDSYTEAFF
TRBJ2-1 | TRBV2 | - | CASRAEGGPYNEQFF
TRBJ1-2 | TRBV7-2 | - | CASSLERAGYGYTF
TRBJ2-7 | TRBV5-1 | once | CASSLGAGYEQYF
TRBJ1-3 | TRBV7-2 | - | CASSLAGRIRSGNTIYF
TRBJ2-4 | TRBV5-4 | - | CASSLPGGGLPAKNIQYF
TRBJ2-2 | TRBV5-1 | - | CASKFGSGSSRTGELFF
TRBJ2-5 | TRBV6-5 | once | CARTVLDQETQYF
TRBJ2-3 | TRBV5-1 | - | CASSLVAGTDTQYF
TRBJ1-2 | TRBV7-2 | - | CASSLGGNYGYTF
TRBJ2-2 | TRBV9 | - | CASSPEITGLAGAGELFF
TRBJ2-7 | TRBV5-1 | once | CASRRTATVYEQYF
TRBJ1-4 | TRBV25-1 | - | CASRDGLSGEKLFF
TRBJ2-7 | TRBV19 | - | CASFPFMGREVCFYEQYF
TRBJ1-3 | TRBV19 | - | CASTHRTEGNTIYF
TRBJ2-7 | TRBV5-1 | - | CASSLSGTALDEQYF
TRBJ2-2 | TRBV19 | - | CASSIKANTGELFF
TRBJ2-7 | TRBV2 | - | CACQAGGYEQYF
TRBJ2-4 | TRBV27 | - | CASTSRDIQYF
TRBJ2-7 | TRBV11-2 | - | CASSLDRENEQYF